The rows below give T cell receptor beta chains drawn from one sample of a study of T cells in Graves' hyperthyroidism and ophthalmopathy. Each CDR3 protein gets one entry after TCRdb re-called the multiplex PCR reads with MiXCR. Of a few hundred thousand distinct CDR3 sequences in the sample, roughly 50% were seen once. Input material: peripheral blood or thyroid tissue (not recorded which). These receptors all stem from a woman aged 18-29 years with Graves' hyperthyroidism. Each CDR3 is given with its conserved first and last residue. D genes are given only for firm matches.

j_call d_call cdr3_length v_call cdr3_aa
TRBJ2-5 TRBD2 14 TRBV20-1 CSESEREGRETQYF
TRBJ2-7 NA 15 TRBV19 CASSTAPSPSGEQYF
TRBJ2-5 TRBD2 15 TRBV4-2 CASSQSGTSGGTQYF
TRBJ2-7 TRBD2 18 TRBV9 CASSPFGQSSGNTYEQYF
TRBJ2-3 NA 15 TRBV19 CASSTDSNGGGAQYF
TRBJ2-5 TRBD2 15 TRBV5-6 CASSFFPSAGGTQYF
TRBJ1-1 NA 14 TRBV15 CATSRASDYTEAFF
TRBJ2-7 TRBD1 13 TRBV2 CANIQGDGYEQYF
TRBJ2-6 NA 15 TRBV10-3 CAISYSGSGANVLTF
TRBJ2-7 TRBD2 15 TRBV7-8 CASSSIAGVPYEQYF
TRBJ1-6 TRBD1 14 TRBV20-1 CSASYDRGNSPLHF
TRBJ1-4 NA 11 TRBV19 CASSMGEKLFF
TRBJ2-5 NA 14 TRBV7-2 CASSRDQGGETQYF
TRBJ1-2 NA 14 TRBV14 CASSRMAGALGYTF
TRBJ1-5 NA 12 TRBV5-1 CASSVGGLNEHF
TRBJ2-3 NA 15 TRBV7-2 CASSTRGGAGDTQYF
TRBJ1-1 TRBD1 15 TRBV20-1 CSSAAPGQLNTEAFF
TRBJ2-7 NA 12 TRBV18 CASSRRIREQYF
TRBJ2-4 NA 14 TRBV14 CASSPRRPSDIQYF
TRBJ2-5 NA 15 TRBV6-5 CASSNRGSAQETQYF
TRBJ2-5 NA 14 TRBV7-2 CARTESGYQETQYF
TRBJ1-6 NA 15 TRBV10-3 CAISDWTQENSPLHF
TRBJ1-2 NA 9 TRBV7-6 CASSRGYTF
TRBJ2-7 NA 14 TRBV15 CATSRILAPYEQYF
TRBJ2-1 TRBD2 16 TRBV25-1 CASSEFKTSGSDEQFF
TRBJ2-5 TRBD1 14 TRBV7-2 CASSLPGDRGPQYF
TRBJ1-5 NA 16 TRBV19 CASSIWREFSNQPQHF
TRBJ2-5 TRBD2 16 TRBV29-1 CSVEGASGRRRETQYF
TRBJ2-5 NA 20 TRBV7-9 CASSTWSTVILGTEQETQYF
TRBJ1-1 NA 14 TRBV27 CASTFRLGNTEAFF
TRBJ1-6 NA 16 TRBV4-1 CASSQPGQRRNSPLHF
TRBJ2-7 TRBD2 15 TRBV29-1 CSILGSGRGGYEQYF
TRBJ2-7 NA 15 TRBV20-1 CSAREYISGSYEQYF
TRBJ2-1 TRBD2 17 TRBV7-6 CASSHREGLPSYNEQFF
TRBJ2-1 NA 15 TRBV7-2 CASSLGTGNYNEQFF
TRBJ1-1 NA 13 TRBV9 CASSVGQAYEAFF
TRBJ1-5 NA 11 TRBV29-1 CSPAGGQPQHF
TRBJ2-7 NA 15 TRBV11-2 CASSPVRGSGYEQYF
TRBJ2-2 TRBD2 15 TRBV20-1 CSARALTSASGELFF
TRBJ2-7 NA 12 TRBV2 CASDSSSYEQYF